Shown below are 5 T cell receptor beta chains from a single sample sequenced in a study of T cells in Graves' hyperthyroidism and ophthalmopathy. Regions amplified from RNA transcripts were the TCR beta CDR3 regions. When the TCR CDR3 underwent first-round RT-PCR, the HTBI primer set was used. MiXCR, run by TCRdb on the multiplex PCR reads, gives a single entry per CDR3 protein. Of fewer than 650,000 distinct CDR3 sequences listed, roughly 14% are singletons. Sample: blood. These TCRs come from a woman between 40 and 55 years old with Graves' ophthalmopathy.

This clonotype came up many times. The gene calls are TRBV27 and TRBJ2-7; maybe TRBD2 (5 bases). Between the trimmed V and J ends, which lost 5 bases and 0 bases, there was a span of 11 bases. Germline CDR1 and CDR2: MNHEY and SMNVEV (reference sequence). This CDR3 is 14 amino acids long. The CDR3 nucleotides are TGTGCCAGCAGTCCCGACACTAGCTCCTACGAGCAGTACTTC. Its translation is CASSPDTSSYEQYF.

This clonotype was seen repeatedly, ten times or more. The genes are TRBV7-2 and TRBJ1-2; no firm D call. The length of the CDR3 is 13 residues. Germline V lookup: CDR1 SGHTA, CDR2 FQGNSA. V gave up 7 bases and J gave up 8 bases, with 17 bases separating them. CDR3 loop: CASTLGRVNGYTF. DNA for the CDR3: TGTGCCAGCACCCTGGGTCGGGTTAACGGCTACACCTTC.

This clonotype was counted at least ten times. The chain employs TRBV28 and TRBJ1-5; TRBD1 might be the D (6 bases). The CDR3 extends over 13 amino acids. Trimming took 8 bases from V and 8 from J, leaving 16 bases between them. Germline lookup yields CDR1 MDHEN and CDR2 SYDVKM. CDR3 nucleotide sequence: TGTGCCAGCTCCGAGGGGGGAAGGGAGCCCCAGCATTTT. Translated: CASSEGGREPQHF.

The chain is built from TRBV6-4 and TRBJ1-6; TRBD1 matches 10 bases. V trimming: 6 bases; J trimming: 0 bases; junction bases outside the gene matches: 11. CDR1 MRHNA and CDR2 SNTAGT come from the germline V gene. This CDR3 comprises 19 residues. The CDR3 DNA follows: TGTGCCAGCAGAACCGGGACAGGGGACTTGAGCTCCTATAATTCACCCCTCCACTTT. It codes for CASRTGTGDLSSYNSPLHF.

This clonotype was observed many times. The CDR3 nucleotides read TGTGCCAGCAGCCAAGACAGTTACGAGCAGTACTTC. As protein: CASSQDSYEQYF. V is TRBV6-2 or TRBV6-3 and J is TRBJ2-7, with D possibly being TRBD1 (5 bases). The germline gives CDR1 MNHEY, CDR2 SVGEGT. CDR3 size: 12 residues. Trimming stripped 6 bases from V and 4 bases from J, with 10 bases between.